A single sample gave rise to the 23 T cell receptor beta chains below, sequenced in a study of blood T cells in healthy people across ages. Primed by a sample-barcoded 5' primer and a J-beta primer mix, a second PCR proceeded for 7 to 11 cycles. TCRdb reprocessed the 5' RACE reads via MiXCR and lists one record per CDR3 protein. The sample gives over 600,000 distinct CDR3 sequences, approximately 40% of which show up once; 25% to 35% is in the top ten. The sample comprised blood. These receptors came from a man of 80 years or more in good health.

J is TRBJ2-3 and V is TRBV24-1, with a weak D call TRBD1 (5 bases). Germline assignment: CDR1 KGHDR and CDR2 SFDVKD. V gave up 11 bases and J gave up 4 bases, with 15 bases separating them. The CDR3 has 13 residues. CDR3 in amino acids: CAIGFGASDTQYF. The DNA for the CDR3 is TGTGCCATCGGTTTTGGGGCGTCAGATACGCAGTATTTT.

V gene TRBV24-1 combines with J gene TRBJ1-2, with D possibly TRBD1 on 5 matching bases. This CDR3 spans 13 amino acids. Germline CDR1 and CDR2: KGHDR and SFDVKD. V lost 5 bases, J lost 4 bases, and 10 bases lay in between. The CDR3 DNA sequence: TGTGCCACCAGTGGTGGGGCTAGCTATGGCTACACCTTC. This translates into CATSGGASYGYTF.

This clonotype has more than one count but fewer than ten. The gene calls are TRBV18 and TRBJ1-2; D is unclear. CDR1 and CDR2 from the germline V gene are KGHSH and LQKENI. CDR3 length: 13 residues. Trimming took off 7 bases at V and 1 base at J, with 10 bases between the two ends. The CDR3 reads CASLQNGNYGYTF. CDR3 coding DNA: TGTGCCAGCTTACAGAACGGTAACTATGGCTACACCTTC.

The sample holds a few counts of this clonotype. The chain carries TRBV6-2 or TRBV6-3 and TRBJ2-5, with 10 bases lining up with TRBD2. Germline V CDR1 and CDR2: MNHEY, SVGEGT. This CDR3 comprises 18 residues. V was pared by 5 bases and J by 2 bases, with 14 bases of the junction left unmatched. The CDR3 here is CASSERTSGPGVQETQYF. CDR3 DNA sequence: TGTGCCAGCAGTGAGCGGACTAGCGGTCCTGGGGTACAAGAGACCCAGTACTTC.

As concerns this clonotype: This may be a read error, as it is one base from a much larger clone. CDR3 nucleotide sequence: TGTGCCATCAGGCCGGACAGAGAAGAGACCCAGTTCTTC. The encoded protein is CAIRPDREETQFF. The V and J genes are TRBV10-3 and TRBJ2-1; a possible D gene is TRBD1 (6 bases). Germline CDR1 reads ENHRY; CDR2 reads SYGVKD. Trimming shortened V by 6 bases and J by 13 bases, and 19 bases separated the two germline ends. This CDR3 contains 13 residues.

The chain carries TRBV6-1 and TRBJ1-5, with D hard to call. The CDR3 covers 14 residues. The germline V gene encodes CDR1 MNHNS and CDR2 SASEGT. Trimming shortened V by 7 bases and J by 3 bases, and 13 bases separated the two germline ends. Written as DNA, the CDR3 is TGTGCCAGCAAGCGTGAGGGATCCAATCAGCCCCAGCATTTT. Protein product: CASKREGSNQPQHF.

This clonotype has a handful of counts. This chain uses TRBV10-3 with TRBJ2-1; 7 bases align to TRBD1. The CDR3 runs to 14 residues. Germline CDR1 and CDR2: ENHRY and SYGVKD. V dropped 6 bases and J dropped 8; count of bases not matched to a gene: 10. CDR3 amino acids: CAIRPGQDVHEQFF. The CDR3 DNA reads TGTGCCATCAGACCCGGACAGGATGTACATGAGCAGTTCTTC.

There are a few counts of this clonotype. Since a much larger clone is just one base distant, this may be a read error. The chain is built from TRBV24-1 and TRBJ2-1, with D maybe TRBD1 (6 bases). This CDR3 contains 14 residues. V dropped 7 bases and J dropped 7 bases, with 16 bases sitting between them. CDR1 and CDR2 (germline): KGHDR, SFDVKD. The CDR3 loop is CATSAAGVVNEQFF. The CDR3 nucleotides read TGTGCCACCAGCGCGGCAGGGGTTGTGAATGAGCAGTTCTTC.

This clonotype was seen a handful of times. This chain uses TRBV5-1 with TRBJ2-1, with unresolved D. V was cut by 4 bases and J by 3 bases, with 8 bases left in between. Germline CDR1 is SGHRS and CDR2 is YFSETQ. The CDR3 is 13 residues long. The CDR3 region is CASSPPNYNEQFF. CDR3 bases: TGCGCCAGCAGCCCTCCGAACTACAATGAGCAGTTCTTC.

The chain recombines TRBV7-2 with TRBJ1-2; tentative D call: TRBD1 (6 bases). The CDR3 runs 14 residues. Germline CDR1 is SGHTA and CDR2 is FQGNSA. Trimming pared 7 bases from V and 2 bases from J, leaving 14 bases between. DNA for the CDR3: TGTGCCAGCACCCAAGGGGGGGGGAACTATGGCTACACCTTC. Its translation is CASTQGGGNYGYTF.

J is TRBJ2-1 and V is TRBV13; TRBD1 might be the D (6 bases). Trimming removed 6 bases at V and 11 bases at J, with 11 bases between. The CDR3 length is 11 residues. Germline CDR1 reads PRHDT; CDR2 reads FYEKMQ (reference sequence). The CDR3 here is CASSSTGQQFF. The CDR3 DNA is TGTGCCAGCAGTTCGACAGGCCAGCAGTTCTTC.

The V and J genes are TRBV12-3 or TRBV12-4 and TRBJ2-1, with 7 bases that match TRBD1. V lost 6 bases and J lost 7; bases outside the gene matches: 12. The CDR3 has 15 residues. The chain's CDR3 is CASRTTGVYINEQFF. In nucleotides, the CDR3 is TGTGCCAGCAGAACTACAGGGGTTTATATTAATGAGCAGTTCTTC.

The rearrangement joins TRBV6-5 to TRBJ2-7, with TRBD2 identical over 7 bases. The DNA end is a closer match to TRBJ2-5, so the J assignment may be wrong. The CDR3 is 15 amino acids. Germline V gene sequence: CDR1 MNHEY, CDR2 SVGAGI. CDR3: CASKRRGGGQETQYF. In DNA form, the CDR3 reads TGTGCCAGCAAGCGGCGTGGGGGGGGTCAAGAGACCCAGTACTTC.

A note on this clonotype: At one of its ends the junction is not consistent with the germline gene, which may arise from a read error. The V gene is TRBV6-6, the J gene TRBJ1-6; D is undetermined. CDR1 is MNHNY and CDR2 is SVGAGI in the germline V gene (reference sequence). This CDR3 is 11 amino acids long. The CDR3 loop is CASSTNSPPHF. CDR3 DNA: TGTGCCAGCAGTACCAATTCACCCCCCCACTTT.

This chain uses TRBV11-3 with TRBJ2-1, with 12 bases matching TRBD2. The CDR3 runs to 15 residues. The V and J ends lost 4 bases and 10 bases, in that order; junction bases with no gene match: 8. Germline CDR1 reads SGHNT; CDR2 reads YENEEA. The CDR3 is CASSSTGLAGWEQFF. The CDR3 DNA reads TGTGCCAGCAGCTCGACTGGACTAGCGGGATGGGAGCAGTTCTTC.

The chain uses TRBV6-5 and TRBJ2-7; D may be TRBD2 (5 bases). The J call is in doubt because the DNA end fits TRBJ2-5 better. The CDR3 is 15 residues long. CDR1 and CDR2 (germline): MNHEY, SVGAGI. CDR3 residues: CASSYAAGGPETQYF. The CDR3 DNA reads as TGTGCCAGCAGTTACGCAGCAGGAGGTCCGGAGACCCAGTACTTC.

Notes on this clonotype: At one end the junction does not follow the germline gene, possibly because of a read error. This chain joins TRBV4-2 and TRBJ2-1; 9 bases line up with TRBD1. This CDR3 has 16 residues. Looked up from germline, CDR1 is LGHNA and CDR2 is YNFKEQ. The CDR3 is CASGQETGGVSNEQFF. The CDR3 DNA is TGTGCCAGCGGCCAAGAGACAGGGGGGGTCAGCAATGAGCAGTTCTTC.

The chain couples TRBV14 to TRBJ2-1, with D uncertain. From germline, CDR1 is SGHDN and CDR2 FVKESK. The CDR3 runs to 16 residues. The V gene lost 1 base and the J gene lost 8 bases, with 18 bases spanning the gap. CDR3 residues: CASSQAPAPTGDEQFF. In nucleotides, the CDR3 is TGTGCCAGCAGCCAAGCCCCGGCGCCCACGGGCGATGAGCAGTTCTTC. Full variable domain (remainder filled in from reference TRBV14 and TRBJ2-1): EAGVTQFPSHSVIEKGQTVTLRCDPISGHDNLYWYRRVMGKEIKFLLHFVKESKQDESGMPNNRFLAERTGGTYSTLKVQPAELEDSGVYFCASSQAPAPTGDEQFFGPGTRLTVL.

This chain joins TRBV18 and TRBJ2-5; possibly TRBD1 for D (5 bases). Germline-derived CDR1 and CDR2 are KGHSH and LQKENI. CDR3 length: 16 amino acids. V shed 0 bases and J shed 2 bases, with 13 bases lying between them. The CDR3 nucleotides are TGTGCCAGCTCACCACCGCCGGTGCAGGGACAAGAGACCCAGTACTTC. Residues: CASSPPPVQGQETQYF.

This clonotype has more than one count but fewer than ten. The V call is TRBV6-2 or TRBV6-3, the J call TRBJ2-3, with D tentatively TRBD1 or TRBD2 (5 bases each). V lost 0 bases to trimming and J lost 3 bases, with 7 bases between them. Germline-derived CDR1 and CDR2 are MNHEY and SVGEGT. This CDR3 region has 14 residues. The DNA of the CDR3 is TGTGCCAGCAGTTACTCGGGACGGACAGATACGCAGTATTTT. Its translation is CASSYSGRTDTQYF.

This clonotype was counted a single time. The rearrangement links TRBV20-1 to TRBJ2-7; D gene ambiguous. From germline, CDR1 is DFQATT and CDR2 SNEGSKA (reference sequence). V lost 4 bases and J 1 base, leaving 11 bases between the germline ends. This CDR3 comprises 13 residues. The CDR3 loop reads CSAIRAGSYEQYF. The CDR3 bases are TGCAGTGCTATACGGGCAGGATCCTACGAGCAGTACTTC.

J is TRBJ2-2 and V is TRBV3-1; D might be TRBD1 or TRBD2, each matching 6 bases. With 6 bases removed from V and 0 bases from J, the gap between germline ends came to 14 bases. CDR1 is LGHDT, CDR2 YNNKEL, per germline (reference sequence). The CDR3 is made up of 16 amino acids. The CDR3 DNA reads TGTGCCAGCAGTACCAGGGGAGGCGCGAACACCGGGGAGCTGTTTTTT. The encoded protein is CASSTRGGANTGELFF.

V usage is TRBV20-1 and J usage is TRBJ2-5; perhaps D is TRBD1 or TRBD2 (5 bases each). With 5 bases removed from V and 2 bases from J, the gap between germline ends came to 18 bases. CDR3 length: 15 residues. Looked up from germline, CDR1 is DFQATT and CDR2 is SNEGSKA (reference sequence). The CDR3 DNA reads TGCAGTGCTTCTCGGGGCGACTGGTATCAAGAGACCCAGTACTTC. Translating gives CSASRGDWYQETQYF.